The 7 T cell receptor beta chains in this list originate from one sample, sequenced in a study of cytomegalovirus exposure and HLA in healthy donors. The PCR employed 60 Vbeta primers together with 13 Jbeta primers. TCRdb keeps only in-frame clones here, not all; method: immunoSEQ multiplex PCR. The sample lists under 200,000 clones, around 80% occurring once. What was sequenced was PBMCs. The receptor source for this set is a man aged 25 to 40 in good health and CMV-seronegative.

The chain couples TRBV27 to TRBJ2-2, with 9 bases lining up with TRBD1. Germline CDR1 reads MNHEY; CDR2 reads SMNVEV (reference sequence). This CDR3 has 19 residues. The junction had 20 bases not matched to a gene; V was cut back by 6 bases and J by 6 bases. This CDR3 is CASRIQQGAKRTWAGELFF. The CDR3 DNA is TGTGCCAGCAGGATACAACAGGGGGCGAAACGAACTTGGGCCGGGGAGCTGTTTTTT.

The CDR3 bases are TGTGCCAGCAGTTTATATTTGGATAGAGGGGGCGGGCGAGCTTTCTTT. The encoded protein is CASSLYLDRGGGRAFF. J is TRBJ1-1 and V is TRBV28; 7 nucleotides agree with TRBD1. Germline-derived CDR1 and CDR2 are MDHEN and SYDVKM. This CDR3 region has 16 residues. V gave up 1 base and J gave up 10 bases; unmatched junction bases: 15. The full variable domain, in which reference TRBV28 and TRBJ1-1 provide the parts outside the CDR3, is DVKVTQSSRYLVKRTGEKVFLECVQDMDHENMFWYRQDPGLGLRLIYFSYDVKMKEKGDIPEGYSVSREKKERFSLILESASTNQTSMYLCASSLYLDRGGGRAFFGQGTRLTVV.

This clone was observed a single time. J is TRBJ2-3 and V is TRBV15, with 7 bases matching TRBD1. Germline loops: CDR1 LNHNV, CDR2 YYDKDF (reference sequence). V shed 7 bases, J shed 8 bases, and the junction held 15 bases outside the gene matches. The CDR3 spans 15 residues. Here the CDR3 DNA reads TGTGCCACCACGTCAAGGGGTGAGGGGGCGGGTACGCAGTATTTT. This translates into CATTSRGEGAGTQYF.

The rearrangement links TRBV7-2 to TRBJ2-3; a weak D match, TRBD1 (6 bases). Germline loops: CDR1 SGHTA, CDR2 FQGNSA. The CDR3 covers 15 residues. Trimming cost V 1 base and J 1 base, with 9 bases left between them. CDR3 bases: TGTGCCAGCAGCTTAGGACAGGTGGGCACAGATACGCAGTATTTT. Protein: CASSLGQVGTDTQYF.

This clone showed up just a few times. The chain is built from TRBV9 and TRBJ2-1, with TRBD2 matching over 10 bases. The germline gives CDR1 SGDLS, CDR2 YYNGEE. V shed 3 bases and J 6 bases; nucleotides not matched to a gene: 6. CDR3 length: 15 residues. The CDR3 region is CASSASGGESNEQFF. DNA of the CDR3: TGTGCCAGCAGCGCCAGCGGGGGGGAGAGCAATGAGCAGTTCTTC.

V and J are TRBV27 and TRBJ1-1, with TRBD1 matching 8 bases. The germline V gene encodes CDR1 MNHEY and CDR2 SMNVEV (reference sequence). The trim removed 0 bases at V and 2 bases at J, leaving 2 bases unmatched. CDR3 length: 15 amino acids. The CDR3 spells CASSLSSGGNTEAFF. The CDR3 coding sequence is TGTGCCAGCAGTTTATCGTCAGGGGGCAACACTGAAGCTTTCTTT.

The CDR3 spells CASSPSTGFQPQHF. The CDR3, as DNA: TGTGCCAGCAGTCCTTCAACAGGATTTCAGCCCCAGCATTTT. The chain has TRBV27 and TRBJ1-5, with D perhaps TRBD1 (5 bases). Germline-derived CDR1 and CDR2 are MNHEY and SMNVEV (reference sequence). The CDR3 contains 14 residues. V lost 5 bases, J lost 6 bases, and 14 bases lay in between.